The rows below give T cell receptor beta chains drawn from one sample of a study of technical replicates of blood from a handful of donors. The method was immunoSEQ multiplex PCR; TCRdb's version includes in-frame clones alone and lacks a portion of them. The table lists approximately 74,000 clones, 88% of them singletons. The source material was PBMCs. Receptors were obtained from a human donor in good health. Some clones in this sample may be carry-over from other donors' samples. Both conserved end residues are part of each CDR3. The D gene is left open where the match is weak. Only some rows state a clone size, as once, few, many or a class for expanded clones.

TRBV5-1,-,-,TRBJ1-1,TGCGCCAGCAGCTTTACGGGACGGGAGATGAACACTGAAGCTTTCTTT,CASSFTGREMNTEAFF
TRBV18,-,-,TRBJ2-7,TGTGCCAGCTCGGACCAGGGAACCGAGCAGTACTTC,CASSDQGTEQYF
TRBV21-1,once,-,TRBJ2-2,TGTGCCAGCAGCACAGGGGCGAACACCGGGGAGCTGTTTTTT,CASSTGANTGELFF
TRBV5-1,few,-,TRBJ1-1,TGCGCCAGCAGCTTGTTGGCGGGACGTAGCATGAACACTGAAGCTTTCTTT,CASSLLAGRSMNTEAFF
TRBV28,-,-,TRBJ2-1,TGTGCCAGCAGTCCTCAGGGAAGTAGGTACAATGAGCAGTTCTTC,CASSPQGSRYNEQFF
TRBV6-1,once,TRBD2,TRBJ2-3,TGTGCCAGCAGTGGCCCACTAGCGTATAGCACAGATACGCAGTATTTT,CASSGPLAYSTDTQYF
TRBV5-4,-,-,TRBJ2-5,TGTGCCAGCAGCTTGACAGGGGAGACCCAGTACTTC,CASSLTGETQYF
TRBV19,-,-,TRBJ1-5,TGTGCCAGTAGTCTACAGGGACGCAATCAGCCCCAGCATTTT,CASSLQGRNQPQHF
TRBV10-3,-,TRBD2,TRBJ2-2,TGTGCCATCACTAGCGGGGGTAGCACCGGGGAGCTGTTTTTT,CAITSGGSTGELFF
TRBV7-8,-,-,TRBJ2-1,TGTGCCAGCAGCTTAGTTAGGGGTACCTACAATGAGCAGTTCTTC,CASSLVRGTYNEQFF
TRBV7-6,-,TRBD2,TRBJ2-1,TGTGCCAGCAGCTTAGAGACTAGCGGGAGTTATGAGCAGTTCTTC,CASSLETSGSYEQFF
TRBV30,-,-,TRBJ2-3,TGTGCCTGGAGTCGGAGCACCTACACAGATACGCAGTATTTT,CAWSRSTYTDTQYF
TRBV5-4,-,-,TRBJ1-2,TGTGCCAGCAGCTACGGACAGACGTGGGTTTATGGCTACACCTTC,CASSYGQTWVYGYTF
TRBV6-6,-,-,TRBJ2-3,TGTGCCAGCAGTTACCCCCCTAGCGCCCGAGATACGCAGTATTTT,CASSYPPSARDTQYF
TRBV7-2,-,-,TRBJ2-2,TGTGCCAGCAGCCCTATGATGGGACTGTTCACCGGGGAGCTGTTTTTT,CASSPMMGLFTGELFF
TRBV9,-,TRBD1,TRBJ1-2,TGTGCCAGCAGCGTCAGGGGGGACTATGGCTACACCTTC,CASSVRGDYGYTF
TRBV5-6,-,TRBD1,TRBJ1-1,TGTGCCAGCAGCCCTAGGACAGGGGGCACTGAAGCTTTCTTT,CASSPRTGGTEAFF
TRBV6-1,-,-,TRBJ1-6,TGTGCCAGCAGTGAGGAGGCCCCGCCGTATAATTCACCCCTCCACTTT,CASSEEAPPYNSPLHF
TRBV7-6,-,TRBD1,TRBJ1-4,TGTGCCAGCAGCTTAGGCGGAGGGGGCATTGGAGAAAAACTGTTTTTT,CASSLGGGGIGEKLFF
TRBV18,-,-,TRBJ1-1,TGTGCCAGCTCGGAGGGCCGTGGCACTGAAGCTTTCTTT,CASSEGRGTEAFF
TRBV6-5,-,-,TRBJ2-5,TGTGCCAGCAAAACAGTTGCGAAAGAGACCCAGTACTTC,CASKTVAKETQYF
TRBV27,-,TRBD2,TRBJ2-1,TGTGCCAGCAGTTTTGGGTCTAGCGGGACCAATGAGCAGTTCTTC,CASSFGSSGTNEQFF
TRBV7-2,few,-,TRBJ1-2,TGTGCCAGCAGCCAAATCTGGAGTGGCTACACCTTC,CASSQIWSGYTF
TRBV7-8,-,-,TRBJ1-6,TGTGCCAGCAGCCCAGCCCGACTAGCGGAGAATTCACCCCTCCACTTT,CASSPARLAENSPLHF
TRBV7-9,-,TRBD2,TRBJ2-5,TGTGCCAGCAGCTTAACGCCCTCGGCTAGCGGGTTGCCCCAGTACTTC,CASSLTPSASGLPQYF
TRBV4-2,-,-,TRBJ2-2,TGTGCCAGCAGCCAAGATGTGGGAGCAGTCACCGGGGAGCTGTTTTTT,CASSQDVGAVTGELFF
TRBV19,-,-,TRBJ2-1,TGTGCCAGTAGTATCGGTATGGCAGGGTGGTACAATGAGCAGTTCTTC,CASSIGMAGWYNEQFF
TRBV4-1,-,-,TRBJ1-2,TGCGCCAGCAGCCAAGAGGGGAGGGGGGCAATAAACTATGGCTACACCTTC,CASSQEGRGAINYGYTF